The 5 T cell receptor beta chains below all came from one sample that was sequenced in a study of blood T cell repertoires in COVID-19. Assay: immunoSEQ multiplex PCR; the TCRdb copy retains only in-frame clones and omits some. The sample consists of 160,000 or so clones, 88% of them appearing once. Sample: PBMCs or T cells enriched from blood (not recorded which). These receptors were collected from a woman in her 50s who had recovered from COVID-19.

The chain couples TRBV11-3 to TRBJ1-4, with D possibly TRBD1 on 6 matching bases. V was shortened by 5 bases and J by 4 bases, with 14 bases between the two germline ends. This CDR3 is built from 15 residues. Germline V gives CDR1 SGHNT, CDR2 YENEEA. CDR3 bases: TGTGCCAGCAGCGCACAGGGATGGAGTAATGAAAAACTGTTTTTT. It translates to CASSAQGWSNEKLFF.

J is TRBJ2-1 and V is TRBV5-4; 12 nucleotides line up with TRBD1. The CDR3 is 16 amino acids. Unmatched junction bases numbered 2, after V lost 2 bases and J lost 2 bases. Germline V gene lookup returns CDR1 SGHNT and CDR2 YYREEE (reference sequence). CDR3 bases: TGTGCCAGCAGCTTTAGGGACAGGGGGCCCTACAATGAGCAGTTCTTC. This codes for CASSFRDRGPYNEQFF. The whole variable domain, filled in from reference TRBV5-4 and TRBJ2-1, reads ETGVTQSPTHLIKTRGQQVTLRCSSQSGHNTVSWYQQALGQGPQFIFQYYREEENGRGNFPPRFSGLQFPNYSSELNVNALELDDSALYLCASSFRDRGPYNEQFFGPGTRLTVL.

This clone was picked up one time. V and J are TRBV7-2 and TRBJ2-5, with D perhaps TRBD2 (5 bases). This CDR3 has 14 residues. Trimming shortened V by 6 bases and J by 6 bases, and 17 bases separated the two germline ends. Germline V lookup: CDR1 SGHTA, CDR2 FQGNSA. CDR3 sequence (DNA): TGTGCCAGCAGTAGTCTAGCCTCCGGGCAGACCCAGTACTTC. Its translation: CASSSLASGQTQYF.

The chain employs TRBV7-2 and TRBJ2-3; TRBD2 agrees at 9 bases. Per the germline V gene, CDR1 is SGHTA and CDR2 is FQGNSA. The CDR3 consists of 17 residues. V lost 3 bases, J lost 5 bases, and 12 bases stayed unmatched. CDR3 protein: CASSFKAGGPVGDTQYF. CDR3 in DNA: TGTGCCAGCAGCTTCAAGGCGGGGGGGCCTGTGGGAGATACGCAGTATTTT.

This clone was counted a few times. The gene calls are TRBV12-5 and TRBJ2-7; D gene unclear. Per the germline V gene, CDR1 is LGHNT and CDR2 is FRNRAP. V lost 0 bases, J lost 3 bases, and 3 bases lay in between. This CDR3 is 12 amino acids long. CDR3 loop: CASGLVLYEQYF. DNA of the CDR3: TGTGCTAGTGGTTTGGTACTCTACGAGCAGTACTTC.